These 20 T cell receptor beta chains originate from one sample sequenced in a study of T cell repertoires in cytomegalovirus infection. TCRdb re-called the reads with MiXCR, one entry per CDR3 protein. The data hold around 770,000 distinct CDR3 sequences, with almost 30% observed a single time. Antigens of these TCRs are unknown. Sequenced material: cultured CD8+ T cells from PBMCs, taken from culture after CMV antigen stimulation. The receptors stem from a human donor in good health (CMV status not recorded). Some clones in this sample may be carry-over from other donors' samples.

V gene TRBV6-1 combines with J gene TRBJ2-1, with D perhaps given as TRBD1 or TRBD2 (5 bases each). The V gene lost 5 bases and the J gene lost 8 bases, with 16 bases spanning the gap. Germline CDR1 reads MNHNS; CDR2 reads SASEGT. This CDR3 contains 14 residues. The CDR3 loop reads CASSKGTYHDEQFF. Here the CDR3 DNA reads TGTGCCAGCAGTAAGGGGACCTACCACGATGAGCAGTTCTTC.

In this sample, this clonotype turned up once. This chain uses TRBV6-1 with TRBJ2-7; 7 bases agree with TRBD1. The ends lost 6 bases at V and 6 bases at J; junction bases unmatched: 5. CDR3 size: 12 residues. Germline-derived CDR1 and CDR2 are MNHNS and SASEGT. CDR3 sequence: CASSHWTGEQYV. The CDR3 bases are TGTGCCAGCAGCCACTGGACAGGCGAGCAGTACGTC.

The CDR3 nucleotides are TGTGCCAGCAGCCAAGAAGGGGGGACCACAGATACGCAGTATTTT. Residues: CASSQEGGTTDTQYF. The chain links TRBV4-2 to TRBJ2-3; D tentatively reads TRBD1 or TRBD2 (6 bases each). Germline loops: CDR1 LGHNA, CDR2 YNFKEQ. V was cut by 0 bases and J by 2 bases, with 9 bases left in between. This CDR3 spans 15 amino acids.

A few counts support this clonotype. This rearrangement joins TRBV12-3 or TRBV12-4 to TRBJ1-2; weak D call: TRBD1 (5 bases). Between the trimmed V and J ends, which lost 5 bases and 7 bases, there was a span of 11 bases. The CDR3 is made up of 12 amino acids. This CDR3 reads CASSPGGIGYTF. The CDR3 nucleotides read TGTGCCAGCAGTCCGGGGGGGATTGGCTACACCTTC.

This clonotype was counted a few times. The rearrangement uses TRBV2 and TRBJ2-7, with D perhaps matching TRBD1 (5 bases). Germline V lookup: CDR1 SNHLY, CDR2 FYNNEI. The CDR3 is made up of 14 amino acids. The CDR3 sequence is CATRRPDTLYEQYV. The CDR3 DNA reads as TGTGCTACCCGACGGCCGGACACTCTATACGAGCAGTACGTC.

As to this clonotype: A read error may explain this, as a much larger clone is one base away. The CDR3 loop reads CASSERDTGELFF. The CDR3 DNA follows: TGTGCCAGCAGTGAAAGGGACACCGGGGAGCTGTTTTTT. The J gene is TRBJ2-2, the V gene TRBV2, with D unclear. This CDR3 is 13 amino acids long. Trimming removed 2 bases from V and 3 bases from J, with 4 bases in between. The germline gives CDR1 SNHLY, CDR2 FYNNEI.

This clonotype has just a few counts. The CDR3 sequence: CASIGQLSTDTQYF. CDR3 sequence (DNA): TGTGCCAGCATTGGACAGCTTAGCACAGATACGCAGTATTTT. This chain joins TRBV2 and TRBJ2-3, with D maybe TRBD1 (6 bases). V lost 7 bases and J lost 0, with 11 bases in between. There are 14 residues in the CDR3. The germline gives CDR1 SNHLY, CDR2 FYNNEI.

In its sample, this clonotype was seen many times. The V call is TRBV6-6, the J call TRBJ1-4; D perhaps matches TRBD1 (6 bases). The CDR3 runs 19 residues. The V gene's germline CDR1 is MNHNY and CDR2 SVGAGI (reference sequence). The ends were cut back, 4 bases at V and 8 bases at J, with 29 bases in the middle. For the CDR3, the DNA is TGTGCCAGCAGTTCCCTCGAAGTTTCAGGGGTAATACGAGGGGAAAAACTGTTTTTT. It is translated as CASSSLEVSGVIRGEKLFF.

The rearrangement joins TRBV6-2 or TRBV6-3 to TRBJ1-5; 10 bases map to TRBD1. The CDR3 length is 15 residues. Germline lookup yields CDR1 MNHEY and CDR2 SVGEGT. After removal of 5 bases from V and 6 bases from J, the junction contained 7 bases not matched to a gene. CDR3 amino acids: CASSASGTGVQPQHF. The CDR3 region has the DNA TGTGCCAGCAGTGCGTCCGGGACAGGGGTTCAGCCCCAGCATTTT.

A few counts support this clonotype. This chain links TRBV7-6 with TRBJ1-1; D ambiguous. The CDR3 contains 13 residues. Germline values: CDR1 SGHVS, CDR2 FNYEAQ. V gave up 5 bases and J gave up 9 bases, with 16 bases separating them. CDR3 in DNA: TGTGCCAGCAGCCCCATTTATGGCACCCAAGCTTTCTTT. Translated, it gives CASSPIYGTQAFF.

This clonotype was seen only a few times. In nucleotides, the CDR3 is TGTGCCAGCAGTTCAGGGGGTTCGGACACCGGGGAGCTGTTTTTT. It translates to CASSSGGSDTGELFF. The chain uses TRBV12-3 or TRBV12-4 and TRBJ2-2, with TRBD1 matching over 7 bases. Trimming removed 4 bases from V and 3 bases from J; junction bases left unmatched: 5. The CDR3 is 15 amino acids.

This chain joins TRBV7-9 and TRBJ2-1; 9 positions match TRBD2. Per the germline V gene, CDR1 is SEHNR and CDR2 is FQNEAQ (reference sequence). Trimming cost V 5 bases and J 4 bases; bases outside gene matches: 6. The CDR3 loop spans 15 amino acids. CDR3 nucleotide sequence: TGTGCCAGCAGCCCTGCAGCGGGGGGTTACAATGAGCAGTTCTTC. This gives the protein CASSPAAGGYNEQFF. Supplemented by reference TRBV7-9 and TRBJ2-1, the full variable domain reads DTGVSQNPRHKITKRGQNVTFRCDPISEHNRLYWYRQTLGQGPEFLTYFQNEAQLEKSRLLSDRFSAERPKGSFSTLEIQRTEQGDSAMYLCASSPAAGGYNEQFFGPGTRLTVL.

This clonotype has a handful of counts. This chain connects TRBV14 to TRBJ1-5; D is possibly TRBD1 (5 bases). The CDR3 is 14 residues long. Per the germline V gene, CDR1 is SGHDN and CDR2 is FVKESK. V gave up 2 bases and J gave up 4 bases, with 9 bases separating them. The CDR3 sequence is CASSQPGKNQPQHF. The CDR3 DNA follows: TGTGCCAGCAGCCAACCAGGGAAGAATCAGCCCCAGCATTTT.

Written as DNA, the CDR3 is TGTGCCAGCAGCTCCATCGGACTAGCGGGGTTTCAGAGTGAGCAGTTCTTC. Residues: CASSSIGLAGFQSEQFF. The V and J genes are TRBV7-6 and TRBJ2-1; 12 bases are a match to TRBD2. After removal of 4 bases from V and 9 bases from J, the junction contained 13 bases not matched to a gene. Germline CDR1 and CDR2: SGHVS and FNYEAQ. The CDR3 has 17 residues.

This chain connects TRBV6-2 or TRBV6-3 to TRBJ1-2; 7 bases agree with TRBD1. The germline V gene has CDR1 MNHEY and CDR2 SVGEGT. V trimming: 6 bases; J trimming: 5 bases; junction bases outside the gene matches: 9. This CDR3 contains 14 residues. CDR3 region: CASSRDSSSYGYTF. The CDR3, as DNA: TGTGCCAGCAGCCGGGACAGCAGTTCTTATGGCTACACCTTC.

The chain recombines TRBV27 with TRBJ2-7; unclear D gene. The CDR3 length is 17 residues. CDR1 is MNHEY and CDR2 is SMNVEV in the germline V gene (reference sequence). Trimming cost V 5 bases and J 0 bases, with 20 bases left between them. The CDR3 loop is CASSLTGSTHFSYEQYF. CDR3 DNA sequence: TGTGCCAGCAGTCTGACTGGAAGCACCCACTTCTCCTACGAGCAGTACTTC.

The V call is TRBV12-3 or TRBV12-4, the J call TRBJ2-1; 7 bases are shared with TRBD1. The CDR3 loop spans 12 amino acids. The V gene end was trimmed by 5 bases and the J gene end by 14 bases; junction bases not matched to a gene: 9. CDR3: CASSPHRGLEFF. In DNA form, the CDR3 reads TGTGCCAGCAGTCCCCACAGGGGCTTGGAGTTCTTC.

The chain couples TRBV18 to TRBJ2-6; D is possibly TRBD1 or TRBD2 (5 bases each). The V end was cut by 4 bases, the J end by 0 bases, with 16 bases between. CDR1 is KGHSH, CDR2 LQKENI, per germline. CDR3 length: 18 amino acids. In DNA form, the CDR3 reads TGTGCCAGCTCACTTACCGGGACGGTCTACTCTGGGGCCAACGTCCTGACTTTC. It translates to CASSLTGTVYSGANVLTF.

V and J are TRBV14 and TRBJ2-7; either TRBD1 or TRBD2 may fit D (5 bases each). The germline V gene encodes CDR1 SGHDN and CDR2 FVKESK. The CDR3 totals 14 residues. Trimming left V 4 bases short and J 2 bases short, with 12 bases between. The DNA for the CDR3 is TGTGCCAGCAGCCGCGTGGGGGTCCCCTACGAGCAGTACTTC. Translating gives CASSRVGVPYEQYF.

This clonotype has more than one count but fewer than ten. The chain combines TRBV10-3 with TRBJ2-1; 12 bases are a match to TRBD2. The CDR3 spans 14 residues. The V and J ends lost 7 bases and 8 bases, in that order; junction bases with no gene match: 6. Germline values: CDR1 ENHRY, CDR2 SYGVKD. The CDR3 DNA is TGTGCCATCAAGGGGACTAGCGGGCTCGATGAGCAGTTCTTC. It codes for CAIKGTSGLDEQFF.